Sequencing of this T cell receptor (beta chain) was carried out in a study of blood T cells in healthy people across ages. For the study at large: The template switching approach captured approximately one barcoded beta molecule for every two T cells. General study points: Higher diversity, along with more naive CD4+ cells, distinguished long-lived donors from aged donors.

The use of a sample-barcoded 5' primer and a J-beta primer mix characterized a second PCR of roughly 7 to 12 cycles. The template-switch adaptor was a 5' adaptor with 12 random nucleotides. It tagged each cDNA molecule. Each CDR3 protein gets one entry after TCRdb re-called the 5' RACE reads with MiXCR. The table lists just over 800,000 distinct CDR3 sequences, approximately 67% of them singletons. The authors extracted at least 6 micrograms of total RNA per sample. In the case of this clonotype: The target antigen is unknown.

This CDR3 is 13 amino acids long. Trimming cost V 3 bases and J 10 bases, with 13 bases left between them. Germline values: CDR1 SGHTA, CDR2 FQGNSA. The sequence derives from a man aged 30-40 years in good health. The genes are TRBV7-2 and TRBJ2-1; D may be TRBD1 (6 bases). Sequencing was done on a sample of blood. CDR3 amino acids: CASSFYRESEQFF. As DNA, the CDR3 is TGTGCCAGCAGCTTCTACAGGGAATCGGAGCAGTTCTTC.